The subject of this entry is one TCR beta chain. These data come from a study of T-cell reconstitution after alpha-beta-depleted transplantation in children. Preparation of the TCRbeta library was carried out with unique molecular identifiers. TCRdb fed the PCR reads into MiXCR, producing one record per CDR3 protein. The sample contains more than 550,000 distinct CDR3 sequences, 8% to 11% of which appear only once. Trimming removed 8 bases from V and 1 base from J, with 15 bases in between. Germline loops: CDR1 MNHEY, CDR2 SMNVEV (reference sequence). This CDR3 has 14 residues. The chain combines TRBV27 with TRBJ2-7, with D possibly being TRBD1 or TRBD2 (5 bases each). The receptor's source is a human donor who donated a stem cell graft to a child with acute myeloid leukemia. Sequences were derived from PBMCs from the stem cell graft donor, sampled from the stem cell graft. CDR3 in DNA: TGTGCCAGCGCTTTGAGGGGCGAGTCCTACGAGCAGTACTTC. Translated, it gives CASALRGESYEQYF.